Below, 4 T cell receptor beta chains from the same sample are listed, as sequenced in a study of shared T cell receptors in the human thymus. Some clones are missing from TCRdb's copy, which holds only in-frame ones; the method was immunoSEQ multiplex PCR. Here the sample spans hundreds of thousands of clones, around 93% being singletons. Sequencing was performed on thymocytes. These receptors were obtained from a human donor.

The chain employs TRBV5-6 and TRBJ2-7, with D perhaps matching TRBD1 (5 bases). Germline V gene lookup returns CDR1 SGHDT and CDR2 YYEEEE. CDR3 length: 16 amino acids. V shed 3 bases and J shed 0 bases, with 16 bases lying between them. The CDR3, as DNA: TGTGCCAGCAGCTACAGATGGACAAGTCACTCCTACGAGCAGTACTTC. This sequence encodes CASSYRWTSHSYEQYF.

This clone came up once. The genes are TRBV18 and TRBJ2-1, with D perhaps being TRBD1 or TRBD2 (7 bases each). Deletions cut 6 bases from V and 4 bases from J, with 16 bases between. Germline CDR1 and CDR2: KGHSH and LQKENI. This CDR3 has 15 residues. The CDR3: CASSISGDRYNEQFF. CDR3 in DNA: TGTGCCAGCTCCATAAGCGGGGACAGATACAATGAGCAGTTCTTC.

The chain joins TRBV5-5 to TRBJ2-5, with D possibly being TRBD2 (5 bases). Germline values: CDR1 SGHKS, CDR2 YYEKEE (reference sequence). This CDR3 spans 15 amino acids. The V and J ends lost 1 base and 1 base respectively, with 11 bases between them. The CDR3 DNA reads as TGTGCCAGCAGCTTGAGTTTGGGGAGCCAAGAGACCCAGTACTTC. Translation: CASSLSLGSQETQYF.

This clone has only one observation. The chain is built from TRBV4-3 and TRBJ2-1; D unresolved. The CDR3 has 12 residues. Trimming shortened V by 0 bases and J by 12 bases, and 9 bases separated the two germline ends. Looked up from germline, CDR1 is LGHNA and CDR2 is YSLEER. The CDR3 DNA reads as TGCGCCAGCAGCCAAGAAGGATGCTGGCAGTTCTTC. It encodes CASSQEGCWQFF.